This T cell receptor (beta chain) was recovered during a study of CD8 T cells in ankylosing spondylitis. Study-wide results and limits: Before this, some motif variants had been reported in reactive arthritis synovial fluid and blood. Those disease-linked clones were CD8+; they were also relatively rare in peripheral blood. Disease-linked clones reportedly concentrated significantly in matched ankylosing spondylitis synovial fluid. In ankylosing spondylitis blood, a motif of seven or eight highly homologous TCR beta variants appeared characteristic.

On this clonotype: Its antigen remains unknown.

Trimming removed 0 bases from V and 2 bases from J, with 13 bases in between. The V gene's germline CDR1 is SGHRS and CDR2 YFSETQ. The CDR3 covers 16 residues. Generation of TCR beta libraries employed quantitative 5'-RACE incorporating molecular barcodes. TCRdb re-called the 5' RACE reads through MiXCR, storing one row per CDR3 protein. The sample shows roughly 350,000 distinct CDR3 sequences, 8% of them seen only once. The chain recombines TRBV5-1 with TRBJ2-3; tentatively, D is TRBD1 or TRBD2 (6 bases each). What was sequenced was blood, either unsorted or a sorted T cell fraction (not recorded which). This TCR derives from a male donor with ankylosing spondylitis. As DNA, the CDR3 is TGCGCCAGCAGCTTGGTCGGGGGCGGGATCACAGATACGCAGTATTTT. Translation gives CASSLVGGGITDTQYF.